This TCR beta chain originates from a study of T cell changes during pregnancy in multiple sclerosis. The CDR3 extends over 14 amino acids. V gave up 6 bases and J gave up 7 bases, with 18 bases separating them. Germline lookup yields CDR1 LNHDA and CDR2 SQIVND (reference sequence). Data came from immunoSEQ multiplex PCR; TCRdb stores just in-frame clones and leaves some out. This table holds 25,000 to 40,000 clones, around 92% found once. The sequences come from CD8+ T cells from peripheral blood mononuclear cells, collected in the second trimester of pregnancy. V is TRBV19 and J is TRBJ1-1, with D unresolved. The receptor was derived from a female donor in good health, enrolled as a control in a pregnancy study. CDR3 sequence: CASRAALQDGEAFF. Here the CDR3 DNA reads TGTGCCAGTAGGGCCGCACTGCAGGATGGTGAAGCTTTCTTT. Using reference TRBV19 and TRBJ1-1 for the parts outside the CDR3, the full variable domain is DGGITQSPKYLFRKEGQNVTLSCEQNLNHDAMYWYRQDPGQGLRLIYYSQIVNDFQKGDIAEGYSVSREKKESFPLTVTSAQKNPTAFYLCASRAALQDGEAFFGQGTRLTVV.